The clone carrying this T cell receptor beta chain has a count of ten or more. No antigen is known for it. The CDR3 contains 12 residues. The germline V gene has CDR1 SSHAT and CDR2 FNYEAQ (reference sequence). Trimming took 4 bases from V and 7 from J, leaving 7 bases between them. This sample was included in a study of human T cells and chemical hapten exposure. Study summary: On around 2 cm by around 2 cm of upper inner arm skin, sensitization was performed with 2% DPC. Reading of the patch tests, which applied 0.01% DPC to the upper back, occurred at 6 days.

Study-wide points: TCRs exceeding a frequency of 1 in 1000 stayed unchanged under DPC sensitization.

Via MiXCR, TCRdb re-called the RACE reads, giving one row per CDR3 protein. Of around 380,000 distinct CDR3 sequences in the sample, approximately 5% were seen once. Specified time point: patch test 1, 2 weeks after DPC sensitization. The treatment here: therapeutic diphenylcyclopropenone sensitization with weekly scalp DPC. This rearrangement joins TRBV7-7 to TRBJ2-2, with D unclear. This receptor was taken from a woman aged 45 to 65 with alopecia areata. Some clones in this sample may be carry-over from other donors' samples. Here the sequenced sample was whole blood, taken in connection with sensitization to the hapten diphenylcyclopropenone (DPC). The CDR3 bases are TGTGCCAGCAGCTCCGAAATCGGGGAGCTGTTTTTT. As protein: CASSSEIGELFF.